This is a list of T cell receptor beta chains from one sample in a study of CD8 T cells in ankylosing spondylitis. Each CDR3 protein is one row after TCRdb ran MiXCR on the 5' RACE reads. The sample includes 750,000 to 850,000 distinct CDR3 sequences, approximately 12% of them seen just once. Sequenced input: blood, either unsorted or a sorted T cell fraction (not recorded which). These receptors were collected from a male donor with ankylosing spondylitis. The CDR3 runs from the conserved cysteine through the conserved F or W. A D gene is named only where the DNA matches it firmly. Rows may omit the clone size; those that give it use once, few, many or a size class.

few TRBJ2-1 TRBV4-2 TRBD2 TGTGCCAGCAGCCAGGTGACTAGCGGGAGGGGCAATGAGCAGTTCTTC CASSQVTSGRGNEQFF
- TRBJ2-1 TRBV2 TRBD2 TGTGCCAGCAACCTGGAGGGAGGGGGAAGGCTAGCGGGAGTTGAGCAGTTCTTC CASNLEGGGRLAGVEQFF
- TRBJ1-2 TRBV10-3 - TGTGCCATCAGCACTGTGATAGCTAACTATGGCTACACCTTC CAISTVIANYGYTF
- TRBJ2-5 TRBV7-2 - TGTGCCAGCAGCTTAGCCAGCTACCAAGAGACCCAGTACTTC CASSLASYQETQYF
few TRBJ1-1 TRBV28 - TGTGCCAGCAGTTTCCGCAGAACAGGGTACACTGAAGCTTTCTTT CASSFRRTGYTEAFF
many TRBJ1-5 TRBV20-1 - TGCAGTGCCTACGAATTTAGCAATCAGCCCCAGCATTTT CSAYEFSNQPQHF
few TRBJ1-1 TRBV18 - TGTGCCAGCTCACCACGGGTATGGCAGGACACTGAAGCTTTCTTT CASSPRVWQDTEAFF
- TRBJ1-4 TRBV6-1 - TGTGCCAGCAGCCCAACCCAAAGAGGAAAACTGTTTTTT CASSPTQRGKLFF
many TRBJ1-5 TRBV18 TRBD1 TGTGCCAGCTCACCACGGACAGGGAGAGATCAGCCCCAGCATTTT CASSPRTGRDQPQHF
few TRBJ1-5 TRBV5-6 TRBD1 TGTGCCAGCAGCCTAGGGACAGACCGTAATCAGCCCCAGCATTTT CASSLGTDRNQPQHF